The rows below give T cell receptor beta chains drawn from one sample of a study of early T cells in non-severe SARS-CoV-2 infection. TCRdb reanalysed the 5' RACE reads using MiXCR and keeps one entry per CDR3 protein. The top ten hold around 5.8% of the sample, which has roughly 88,000 distinct CDR3 sequences, about 15% seen once. The sample was whole blood. The receptors originated from an adult who was a healthcare worker with PCR-confirmed SARS-CoV-2 infection or an uninfected control (not recorded which). CDR3s leave out the opening cysteine and the closing phenylalanine or tryptophan. The order of the fields is D gene, J gene, V gene, CDR3 protein. A D gene is named only where the DNA matches it firmly.

d_call: NA
j_call: TRBJ2-1
v_call: TRBV28
cdr3_aa: ASSLGGGTYNEQF

d_call: NA
j_call: TRBJ1-1
v_call: TRBV6-1
cdr3_aa: ASSGQRLNTEAF

d_call: NA
j_call: TRBJ2-2
v_call: TRBV30
cdr3_aa: AWTVGVSNTGELF

d_call: NA
j_call: TRBJ1-5
v_call: TRBV20-1
cdr3_aa: SASSGGNQPQH

d_call: TRBD1
j_call: TRBJ1-4
v_call: TRBV7-9
cdr3_aa: ASSLGEGAHEKLF

d_call: NA
j_call: TRBJ1-1
v_call: TRBV20-1
cdr3_aa: SSNIQNMNTEAF

d_call: TRBD1
j_call: TRBJ2-7
v_call: TRBV12-3/TRBV12-4
cdr3_aa: ASRGTGVYEQY

d_call: NA
j_call: TRBJ1-3
v_call: TRBV7-9
cdr3_aa: ASSLDVVFGNTIY

d_call: TRBD1
j_call: TRBJ1-1
v_call: TRBV3-1
cdr3_aa: ASSHPRDRGRTEAF

d_call: TRBD1
j_call: TRBJ1-1
v_call: TRBV7-2
cdr3_aa: ASSRDRGRPNTEAF

d_call: NA
j_call: TRBJ1-2
v_call: TRBV5-6
cdr3_aa: ASSLGTRINYGYT

d_call: TRBD2
j_call: TRBJ2-1
v_call: TRBV7-6
cdr3_aa: ASSTTTSGVANEQF

d_call: NA
j_call: TRBJ1-1
v_call: TRBV18
cdr3_aa: ATQKQDTEAF

d_call: NA
j_call: TRBJ2-7
v_call: TRBV10-3
cdr3_aa: AISLPRTAGEQY

d_call: NA
j_call: TRBJ1-1
v_call: TRBV29-1
cdr3_aa: SVETANTEAF

d_call: NA
j_call: TRBJ2-3
v_call: TRBV10-3
cdr3_aa: ATTEGLSTDTQY

d_call: NA
j_call: TRBJ1-5
v_call: TRBV29-1
cdr3_aa: SVGNQPQH

d_call: NA
j_call: TRBJ2-6
v_call: TRBV20-1
cdr3_aa: SARDFTSGANVLT

d_call: TRBD1
j_call: TRBJ1-2
v_call: TRBV12-3/TRBV12-4
cdr3_aa: ASTSITGDYGYT

d_call: NA
j_call: TRBJ1-1
v_call: TRBV10-2
cdr3_aa: ASSATGQGNTEAF

d_call: NA
j_call: TRBJ1-2
v_call: TRBV2
cdr3_aa: ASSPDRSSSYGYT

d_call: NA
j_call: TRBJ2-5
v_call: TRBV29-1
cdr3_aa: SVTGGRETQY

d_call: NA
j_call: TRBJ1-6
v_call: TRBV7-2
cdr3_aa: ASIIRWGDNSPLH

d_call: NA
j_call: TRBJ2-3
v_call: TRBV11-2
cdr3_aa: AGSTEGGGVTDTQY

d_call: NA
j_call: TRBJ1-1
v_call: TRBV5-6
cdr3_aa: ASSFGTTEAF

d_call: NA
j_call: TRBJ1-1
v_call: TRBV29-1
cdr3_aa: SVPRNTEAF

d_call: NA
j_call: TRBJ2-7
v_call: TRBV15
cdr3_aa: ATRRAPYEQY

d_call: TRBD1
j_call: TRBJ1-5
v_call: TRBV29-1
cdr3_aa: SARDRGQPQH

d_call: NA
j_call: TRBJ2-2
v_call: TRBV15
cdr3_aa: ATSRDYMGLSTGELF

d_call: TRBD1
j_call: TRBJ1-2
v_call: TRBV3-1
cdr3_aa: ASSLRQGAGYT

d_call: NA
j_call: TRBJ1-2
v_call: TRBV20-1
cdr3_aa: SARSTDNYGYT

d_call: NA
j_call: TRBJ1-2
v_call: TRBV7-7
cdr3_aa: ASSLGDNGYT

d_call: TRBD2
j_call: TRBJ2-1
v_call: TRBV19
cdr3_aa: ASKVAAGVYNEQF

d_call: TRBD1
j_call: TRBJ1-2
v_call: TRBV29-1
cdr3_aa: SGLTGGSGYGYT

d_call: TRBD2
j_call: TRBJ2-2
v_call: TRBV10-1
cdr3_aa: ASSESATSARRSGELF

d_call: NA
j_call: TRBJ1-2
v_call: TRBV12-3/TRBV12-4
cdr3_aa: ASSFSGAYGYT

d_call: TRBD1
j_call: TRBJ1-1
v_call: TRBV6-5
cdr3_aa: ASSLDRATEAF

d_call: NA
j_call: TRBJ1-1
v_call: TRBV25-1
cdr3_aa: ASSEPRSATEAF

d_call: NA
j_call: TRBJ1-1
v_call: TRBV30
cdr3_aa: AWSVHRETEAF

d_call: NA
j_call: TRBJ2-3
v_call: TRBV7-2
cdr3_aa: ASSLAAGQQYTQY

d_call: NA
j_call: TRBJ1-1
v_call: TRBV15
cdr3_aa: ATSQQRQAWDTEAF

d_call: NA
j_call: TRBJ1-1
v_call: TRBV29-1
cdr3_aa: SVILYEAF

d_call: NA
j_call: TRBJ2-3
v_call: TRBV7-2
cdr3_aa: ASSITLRDTPTDTQY

d_call: TRBD2
j_call: TRBJ2-5
v_call: TRBV7-9
cdr3_aa: ASSLESLAGPQY

d_call: NA
j_call: TRBJ2-7
v_call: TRBV21-1
cdr3_aa: ASSKAVLAGRSHHYEQY

d_call: TRBD1
j_call: TRBJ2-7
v_call: TRBV12-3/TRBV12-4
cdr3_aa: ASNEQGYEQY

d_call: TRBD1
j_call: TRBJ1-2
v_call: TRBV7-2
cdr3_aa: ASSLVGRGQDYGYT

d_call: TRBD2
j_call: TRBJ2-3
v_call: TRBV10-2
cdr3_aa: ASSESRPGRRGRTTDTQY

d_call: TRBD1
j_call: TRBJ1-3
v_call: TRBV20-1
cdr3_aa: SAPKQGNFENTIY

d_call: NA
j_call: TRBJ2-1
v_call: TRBV2
cdr3_aa: ASRVRGVAYEQF

d_call: NA
j_call: TRBJ2-1
v_call: TRBV12-3/TRBV12-4
cdr3_aa: ASSFEGVVEQF

d_call: TRBD1
j_call: TRBJ2-1
v_call: TRBV11-2
cdr3_aa: ASSWGQGTGNEQF

d_call: NA
j_call: TRBJ2-2
v_call: TRBV25-1
cdr3_aa: ASSESGQNTGELF

d_call: NA
j_call: TRBJ2-3
v_call: TRBV28
cdr3_aa: ASSLQGITDTQY

d_call: NA
j_call: TRBJ2-3
v_call: TRBV24-1
cdr3_aa: ATSVGTGFGTDTQY

d_call: NA
j_call: TRBJ2-3
v_call: TRBV15
cdr3_aa: ATSRDLTDTQY

d_call: NA
j_call: TRBJ1-1
v_call: TRBV5-6
cdr3_aa: ASSSGRRGTEAF